The 21 T cell receptor beta chains reported below all come from one sample, sequenced in a study of T cells in Graves' hyperthyroidism and ophthalmopathy (dated by TCRdb to between 2018 and 2021). Receptor libraries were prepared by multiplex PCR. The reads were generated on an Illumina HiSeq 2000. The TCR beta CDR3 regions were amplified from the RNA transcripts. A first-round RT-PCR of the TCR CDR3 used the HTBI primer set with the Qiagen OneStep RT-PCR kit. TCRdb reanalyzed the raw reads on its own, using fastp at Q25 for trimming and MiXCR for clone calling, and kept in-frame beta chains. Each entry is one CDR3 protein sequence, shown with its most common DNA and genes. This sample holds hundreds of thousands of distinct CDR3 sequences; under 60% were observed only once. The top ten clones comprise about 8.2% of the sample. Sequencing input: peripheral blood or thyroid tissue (not recorded which). Receptor source: a young woman with Graves' hyperthyroidism. Donor details come from another sample of the same person, matched by shared clones.

In its sample, this clonotype was seen many times. The chain joins TRBV7-8 to TRBJ1-2; D not certain. Germline V gives CDR1 SGHVS, CDR2 FQNEAQ. CDR3 length: 12 residues. Trimming removed 4 bases at V and 4 bases at J, with 7 bases between. The CDR3 spells CASSSSPYGYTF. In DNA form, the CDR3 reads TGTGCCAGCAGCTCTAGTCCCTATGGCTACACCTTC.

This clonotype occurred many times. The chain combines TRBV19 with TRBJ1-2; D is unclear. Between the trimmed V and J ends, which lost 2 bases and 4 bases, there was a span of 8 bases. The CDR3 loop spans 13 amino acids. The V gene's germline CDR1 is LNHDA and CDR2 SQIVND (reference sequence). The CDR3 bases are TGTGCCAGTAGTATATTCTGGCTCTATGGCTACACCTTC. As protein: CASSIFWLYGYTF.

The chain couples TRBV5-1 to TRBJ1-1; D is unclear. The CDR3 runs 14 residues. Germline V gene sequence: CDR1 SGHRS, CDR2 YFSETQ. Trimming took 5 bases from V and 1 from J, leaving 12 bases between them. The CDR3 nucleotides read TGCGCCAGCAGTCCGAGACCTTGGAACACTGAAGCTTTCTTT. As protein: CASSPRPWNTEAFF.

This clonotype was detected only a few times. The chain carries TRBV11-3 and TRBJ1-4; D may be TRBD1 (5 bases). The CDR3 loop spans 13 amino acids. V was pared by 6 bases and J by 12 bases, with 17 bases between. The V gene's germline CDR1 is SGHNT and CDR2 YENEEA. CDR3 amino acids: CASSYSSGGELFF. The CDR3 nucleotides are TGTGCCAGCAGTTACTCGAGCGGGGGTGAACTGTTTTTT.

The V gene is TRBV24-1, the J gene TRBJ1-2, with D perhaps matching TRBD1 (5 bases). The CDR3 loop spans 13 amino acids. Trimming removed 6 bases from V and 6 bases from J, with 13 bases in between. CDR1 KGHDR and CDR2 SFDVKD come from the germline V gene. Here the CDR3 reads CATSQTQGDGYTF. CDR3 nucleotide sequence: TGTGCCACCAGTCAGACCCAGGGTGATGGCTACACCTTC.

This chain links TRBV7-9 with TRBJ1-5; D is possibly TRBD1 (6 bases). The V end was cut by 5 bases, the J end by 10 bases, with 15 bases between. Germline V gives CDR1 SEHNR, CDR2 FQNEAQ (reference sequence). The CDR3 covers 13 residues. The CDR3 coding sequence is TGTGCCAGCAGCGTCGGTTCGGACAGCCCCCAGCATTTT. Protein sequence: CASSVGSDSPQHF.

The chain is built from TRBV15 and TRBJ2-5; 11 positions agree with TRBD2. CDR1 and CDR2 (germline): LNHNV, YYDKDF (reference sequence). The V and J ends lost 4 bases and 5 bases, in that order; junction bases with no gene match: 12. The CDR3 spans 17 residues. As DNA, the CDR3 is TGTGCCACCAGCAAGGGCGGTAGCGGGAGGGCCTACGAGACCCAGTACTTC. Translating it yields CATSKGGSGRAYETQYF.

In this sample, this clonotype turned up a few times. The genes are TRBV20-1 and TRBJ1-4, with D perhaps matching TRBD1 (5 bases). Germline V gene sequence: CDR1 DFQATT, CDR2 SNEGSKA (reference sequence). The CDR3 is made up of 15 amino acids. V gave up 1 base and J gave up 1 base, with 10 bases separating them. CDR3 nucleotides: TGCAGTGCTAGAGGGCAGGGAGGAACTAATGAAAAACTGTTTTTT. This translates into CSARGQGGTNEKLFF.

The rearrangement links TRBV2 to TRBJ1-2; D is undetermined. Germline V gene data show CDR1 as SNHLY and CDR2 as FYNNEI. CDR3 length equals 14 residues. V lost 8 bases, J lost 0 bases, and 13 bases lay in between. CDR3 nucleotide sequence: TGTGCCAGCTCGGCGGGAGCCGCTAACTATGGCTACACCTTC. It specifies CASSAGAANYGYTF.

The J gene is TRBJ2-5, the V gene TRBV20-1; D unresolved. The V end was cut by 1 base, the J end by 7 bases, with 19 bases between. The CDR3 extends over 15 amino acids. Germline CDR1 is DFQATT and CDR2 is SNEGSKA (reference sequence). The CDR3 loop reads CSARGWMGSHLTQYF. The CDR3 DNA reads as TGCAGTGCTAGAGGATGGATGGGCAGTCACTTGACCCAGTACTTC.

The V gene is TRBV7-9, the J gene TRBJ2-6; D unresolved. Germline CDR1 reads SEHNR; CDR2 reads FQNEAQ (reference sequence). With 0 bases removed from V and 8 bases from J, the gap between germline ends came to 2 bases. The CDR3 sequence is 12 residues long. CDR3 bases: TGTGCCAGCAGCTTAGCTACCAACGTCCTGACTTTC. Translating gives CASSLATNVLTF. The complete variable domain, with remaining parts taken from reference TRBV7-9 and TRBJ2-6, reads DTGVSQNPRHKITKRGQNVTFRCDPISEHNRLYWYRQTLGQGPEFLTYFQNEAQLEKSRLLSDRFSAERPKGSFSTLEIQRTEQGDSAMYLCASSLATNVLTFGAGSRLTVL.

The chain has TRBV20-1 and TRBJ1-1; 10 bases match TRBD1. CDR3 length equals 14 residues. After removal of 5 bases from V and 4 bases from J, the junction contained 7 bases not matched to a gene. Germline V CDR1 and CDR2: DFQATT, SNEGSKA (reference sequence). The CDR3 DNA follows: TGCAGTGCTGACCGGACAGGGGGTTTCACTGAAGCTTTCTTT. It yields the protein CSADRTGGFTEAFF.

The gene calls are TRBV2 and TRBJ1-2; D is unresolved. V was pared by 6 bases and J by 12 bases, with 14 bases between. Germline CDR1 SNHLY, CDR2 FYNNEI. The CDR3 loop spans 11 amino acids. CDR3 sequence: CASSGYSGNTF. DNA for the CDR3: TGTGCCAGCAGCGGTTACTCTGGAAACACCTTC.

The CDR3 here is CATSRGEQEGVKLFF. The CDR3 DNA reads as TGTGCCACCAGCAGAGGTGAACAGGAGGGCGTAAAACTGTTTTTT. The chain combines TRBV15 with TRBJ1-4, with D perhaps matching TRBD1 (5 bases). CDR3 length equals 15 residues. Germline-derived CDR1 and CDR2 are LNHNV and YYDKDF (reference sequence). The V and J ends lost 1 base and 10 bases respectively, with 16 bases between them. Using reference TRBV15 and TRBJ1-4 for the parts outside the CDR3, the full variable domain is DAMVIQNPRYQVTQFGKPVTLSCSQTLNHNVMYWYQQKSSQAPKLLFHYYDKDFNNEADTPDNFQSRRPNTSFCFLDIRSPGLGDTAMYLCATSRGEQEGVKLFFGSGTQLSVL.

This clonotype was found once. The chain recombines TRBV7-9 with TRBJ2-5; 7 bases map to TRBD1. The CDR3 length is 14 residues. Germline trimming cut 6 bases from V and 5 bases from J; bases unmatched to any gene: 9. Germline lookup yields CDR1 SEHNR and CDR2 FQNEAQ (reference sequence). CDR3 sequence: CASRWTGEWETQYF. In nucleotides, the CDR3 is TGTGCCAGCAGATGGACAGGAGAGTGGGAGACCCAGTACTTC.

J is TRBJ1-3 and V is TRBV15; D is ambiguous. Per germline, CDR1 LNHNV and CDR2 YYDKDF (reference sequence). CDR3 length: 14 amino acids. V was shortened by 3 bases and J by 3 bases, with 9 bases between the two germline ends. The CDR3 spells CATSSSLNGNTIYF. DNA for the CDR3: TGTGCCACCAGCAGCTCCCTTAATGGAAACACCATATATTTT.

The V gene is TRBV20-1, the J gene TRBJ1-5; D is undetermined. Germline values: CDR1 DFQATT, CDR2 SNEGSKA (reference sequence). The CDR3 totals 14 residues. Trimming took 5 bases from V and 3 from J, leaving 14 bases between them. The CDR3 region is CSAGGPGLNQPQHF. DNA of the CDR3: TGCAGTGCTGGTGGGCCGGGTCTCAATCAGCCCCAGCATTTT.

V gene TRBV29-1 combines with J gene TRBJ1-4; TRBD1 might be the D (5 bases). Germline loops: CDR1 SQVTM, CDR2 ANQGSEA. The CDR3 extends over 12 amino acids. V lost 3 bases, J lost 7 bases, and 9 bases lay in between. Here the CDR3 DNA reads TGCAGCGTTGAGTCGGGGGTTGAAAAACTGTTTTTT. Amino acids: CSVESGVEKLFF.

V is TRBV13 and J is TRBJ2-7; D gene ambiguous. The germline V and J ends were trimmed by 8 bases and 0 bases, with 14 bases remaining between them. The CDR3 totals 14 residues. In germline, CDR1 is PRHDT, CDR2 FYEKMQ (reference sequence). The CDR3 DNA follows: TGTGCCAGCCTAAGATCCAGGAGCTCCTACGAGCAGTACTTC. Translation: CASLRSRSSYEQYF.

J is TRBJ1-1 and V is TRBV7-9; TRBD1 might be the D (6 bases). The V end lost 1 base, the J end lost 2 bases, and 11 bases lay between the germline ends. The length of the CDR3 is 15 residues. The germline V gene encodes CDR1 SEHNR and CDR2 FQNEAQ (reference sequence). The CDR3 here is CASSLGTAPNTEAFF. CDR3 nucleotides: TGTGCCAGCAGCTTAGGGACAGCCCCCAACACTGAAGCTTTCTTT.

The V call is TRBV7-9, the J call TRBJ1-1; unclear D gene. This CDR3 has 15 residues. Germline loops: CDR1 SEHNR, CDR2 FQNEAQ (reference sequence). The V end was cut by 3 bases, the J end by 1 base, with 12 bases between. CDR3 in DNA: TGTGCCAGCAGCTTGGGCCAGGCTGCGAACACTGAAGCTTTCTTT. Translating it yields CASSLGQAANTEAFF.